These 25 T cell receptor beta chains were sequenced from one sample in a study of OX40 agonist ivuxolimab in advanced cancers. TCRdb keeps only in-frame clones here, not all; method: immunoSEQ multiplex PCR. The sample has 80,000 to 100,000 clones; approximately 94% are singletons. Here the sequenced sample was CD4+ or CD8+ T cells sorted from blood, taken in a trial of the OX40 agonist ivuxolimab. Source of these receptors: an adult with an advanced solid tumor such as melanoma, head and neck, liver or kidney cancer.

The V and J genes are TRBV2 and TRBJ1-1; weak D call: TRBD1 (5 bases). Germline lookup yields CDR1 SNHLY and CDR2 FYNNEI. This CDR3 spans 13 amino acids. With 6 bases removed from V and 1 base from J, the gap between germline ends came to 9 bases. The CDR3 loop reads CASSVQGNTEAFF. For the CDR3, the DNA is TGTGCCAGCAGCGTGCAGGGGAACACTGAAGCTTTCTTT.

This clone showed up just a few times. The chain's CDR3 is CASSLGTGLETQYF. The CDR3 bases are TGTGCCAGCAGCTTAGGCACGGGTCTCGAGACCCAGTACTTC. V is TRBV7-9 and J is TRBJ2-5; D not certain. CDR3 size: 14 residues. Germline assignment: CDR1 SEHNR and CDR2 FQNEAQ (reference sequence). Trimming pared 1 base from V and 5 bases from J, leaving 11 bases between.

The chain carries TRBV7-6 and TRBJ1-1; possible D gene TRBD1, 6 bases. The CDR3 covers 13 residues. Trimming shortened V by 5 bases and J by 1 base, and 8 bases separated the two germline ends. The germline V gene has CDR1 SGHVS and CDR2 FNYEAQ. The CDR3 DNA follows: TGTGCCAGCAGCCCCAGGGGGAACACTGAAGCTTTCTTT. It translates to CASSPRGNTEAFF.

V gene TRBV28 combines with J gene TRBJ2-7, with a possible D match to TRBD1 (5 bases). The CDR3 is made up of 12 amino acids. The V gene lost 3 bases and the J gene lost 6 bases, with 9 bases spanning the gap. Germline-derived CDR1 and CDR2 are MDHEN and SYDVKM. DNA for the CDR3: TGTGCCAGCAGTTTTTTAGGGGTCGAGCAGTACTTC. This sequence encodes CASSFLGVEQYF.

The chain has TRBV7-3 and TRBJ2-1; D is uncertain. The germline V gene encodes CDR1 SGHTA and CDR2 FQGTGA. The CDR3 has 15 amino acids. V lost 2 bases and J 2 bases, leaving 10 bases between the germline ends. The CDR3, as DNA: TGTGCCAGCAGCTTATACGCGGTTACCTACAATGAGCAGTTCTTC. The encoded protein is CASSLYAVTYNEQFF. The full variable domain, completed using reference TRBV7-3 and TRBJ2-1, is GAGVSQTPSNKVTEKGKYVELRCDPISGHTALYWYRQSLGQGPEFLIYFQGTGAADDSGLPNDRFFAVRPEGSVSTLKIQRTERGDSAVYLCASSLYAVTYNEQFFGPGTRLTVL.

The rearrangement links TRBV7-9 to TRBJ1-2; D gene uncertain. CDR1 and CDR2 from the germline V gene are SEHNR and FQNEAQ (reference sequence). The length of the CDR3 is 15 residues. Trimming left V 1 base short and J 14 bases short, with 23 bases between. CDR3: CASSLERLRVSYLTF. The CDR3 DNA sequence: TGTGCCAGCAGCTTAGAGAGGCTGCGGGTCTCTTACTTGACCTTC.

The chain links TRBV6-5 to TRBJ1-3, with D unresolved. V was clipped by 5 bases and J by 4 bases, with 15 bases between them. This CDR3 is built from 15 residues. Germline CDR1 MNHEY, CDR2 SVGAGI. The CDR3 loop is CASSTPRGKGNTIYF. DNA of the CDR3: TGTGCCAGCAGTACTCCCCGGGGAAAAGGAAACACCATATATTTT.

The chain is built from TRBV27 and TRBJ1-2; TRBD1 matches at 9 bases. Germline V CDR1 and CDR2: MNHEY, SMNVEV (reference sequence). This CDR3 spans 14 amino acids. V trimming: 2 bases; J trimming: 5 bases; junction bases outside the gene matches: 3. The CDR3, as DNA: TGTGCCAGCAGTTTAGGACAGGGGAGGTATGGCTACACCTTC. Its protein product is CASSLGQGRYGYTF.

The chain employs TRBV5-4 and TRBJ2-7, with 16 positions matching TRBD2. There are 17 residues in the CDR3. Looked up from germline, CDR1 is SGHNT and CDR2 is YYREEE (reference sequence). V shed 0 bases and J 6 bases; nucleotides not matched to a gene: 6. As DNA, the CDR3 is TGTGCCAGCAGCTTGGGGGGACTAGCGGGAGGGTTGGGCGAGCAGTACTTC. Its protein is CASSLGGLAGGLGEQYF.

J is TRBJ2-2 and V is TRBV5-1, with a tentative D call TRBD2 (5 bases). The V gene's germline CDR1 is SGHRS and CDR2 YFSETQ. V lost 3 bases and J lost 2, with 14 bases in between. The CDR3 runs 16 residues. Written as DNA, the CDR3 is TGCGCCAGCAGCTACTCGGTGACTACCAACACCGGGGAGCTGTTTTTT. Its protein product is CASSYSVTTNTGELFF.

This rearrangement joins TRBV4-3 to TRBJ2-5; perhaps D is TRBD1 or TRBD2 (7 bases each). CDR1 and CDR2 (germline): LGHNA, YSLEER. Trimming took off 0 bases at V and 3 bases at J, with 17 bases between the two ends. CDR3 length: 17 residues. CDR3 region: CASSQDYEGAGEETQYF. The CDR3 nucleotides read TGCGCCAGCAGCCAAGATTACGAGGGGGCGGGAGAAGAGACCCAGTACTTC.

J is TRBJ1-2 and V is TRBV11-3; D remains ambiguous. Trimming shortened V by 5 bases and J by 6 bases, and 13 bases separated the two germline ends. This CDR3 is built from 13 residues. CDR1 is SGHNT and CDR2 is YENEEA in the germline V gene. DNA for the CDR3: TGTGCCAGCAGCAAGGACGGAGACAATGGCTACACCTTC. This codes for CASSKDGDNGYTF.

This chain links TRBV4-2 with TRBJ1-5; TRBD1 is a possible D gene (5 bases). The V end was cut by 0 bases, the J end by 5 bases, with 17 bases between. CDR1 is LGHNA, CDR2 YNFKEQ, per germline. This CDR3 spans 17 amino acids. CDR3 residues: CASSQDQEAGRDQPQHF. For the CDR3, the DNA is TGTGCCAGCAGCCAAGATCAAGAGGCGGGGCGCGATCAGCCCCAGCATTTT.

This chain joins TRBV30 and TRBJ1-5; D not certain. Trimming took 1 base from V and 7 from J, leaving 11 bases between them. Germline CDR1 GTSNPN, CDR2 SVGIG (reference sequence). The CDR3 loop spans 13 amino acids. CDR3 DNA: TGTGCCTGGAGTGGCCCGGGAACCCAGCCCCAGCATTTT. Protein: CAWSGPGTQPQHF.

This sequence joins TRBV18 and TRBJ2-7; 9 bases are a match to TRBD2. V was pared by 3 bases and J by 3 bases, with 6 bases of the junction left unmatched. Germline V gives CDR1 KGHSH, CDR2 LQKENI. This CDR3 spans 15 amino acids. The CDR3: CASSPTSGLDYEQYF. The CDR3 DNA sequence: TGTGCCAGCTCACCCACTAGCGGGCTAGACTACGAGCAGTACTTC.

CDR3 in amino acids: CASTGNTEAFF. The CDR3 DNA follows: TGTGCCAGCACGGGGAACACTGAAGCTTTCTTT. This rearrangement joins TRBV6-1 to TRBJ1-1; D not resolved. Germline assignment: CDR1 MNHNS and CDR2 SASEGT. The CDR3 runs to 11 residues. Trimming took 7 bases from V and 1 from J, leaving 4 bases between them.

V and J are TRBV18 and TRBJ1-2; 9 bases are a match to TRBD1. Trimming took 2 bases from V and 8 from J; bases not matched to a gene: 6. Per the germline V gene, CDR1 is KGHSH and CDR2 is LQKENI. This CDR3 comprises 14 residues. The CDR3 region is CASSPFETGGGYTF. As DNA, the CDR3 is TGTGCCAGCTCACCATTTGAGACAGGGGGAGGCTACACCTTC. Looking up the rest from reference TRBV18 and TRBJ1-2 gives the full variable domain: NAGVMQNPRHLVRRRGQEARLRCSPMKGHSHVYWYRQLPEEGLKFMVYLQKENIIDESGMPKERFSAEFPKEGPSILRIQQVVRGDSAAYFCASSPFETGGGYTFGSGTRLTVV.

The chain is built from TRBV28 and TRBJ1-5; 7 bases match TRBD1. CDR3 length: 15 amino acids. Germline V gives CDR1 MDHEN, CDR2 SYDVKM. Unmatched junction bases numbered 6, after V lost 5 bases and J lost 2 bases. The DNA of the CDR3 is TGTGCCAGCAGTCTGATTGGACAGGGCAATCAGCCCCAGCATTTT. It codes for CASSLIGQGNQPQHF.

This chain connects TRBV7-2 to TRBJ1-5; no definite D call. The CDR3 length is 14 residues. Trimming removed 2 bases at V and 0 bases at J, with 5 bases between. Germline V gene sequence: CDR1 SGHTA, CDR2 FQGNSA. For the CDR3, the DNA is TGTGCCAGCAGCTTAAGTTCTAGCAATCAGCCCCAGCATTTT. Its translation is CASSLSSSNQPQHF.

V and J are TRBV18 and TRBJ2-7; the match to TRBD2 covers 9 bases. The V segment lost 3 bases and the J segment 2 bases; nucleotides outside the gene matches: 2. CDR1 and CDR2 (germline): KGHSH, LQKENI. The CDR3 sequence is 14 residues long. Here the CDR3 DNA reads TGTGCCAGCTCACCCGCTAGCGGGACCTACGAGCAGTACTTC. Amino acids: CASSPASGTYEQYF. Variable domain in full (rest from reference TRBV18 and TRBJ2-7): NAGVMQNPRHLVRRRGQEARLRCSPMKGHSHVYWYRQLPEEGLKFMVYLQKENIIDESGMPKERFSAEFPKEGPSILRIQQVVRGDSAAYFCASSPASGTYEQYFGPGTRLTVT.

This chain uses TRBV9 with TRBJ1-3; D is perhaps TRBD1 (5 bases). Trimming took 3 bases from V and 0 from J, leaving 13 bases between them. In germline, CDR1 is SGDLS, CDR2 YYNGEE. The CDR3 is 16 amino acids. The CDR3 region has the DNA TGTGCCAGCAGCGCCCGACAGTTTTCCTCTGGAAACACCATATATTTT. Protein: CASSARQFSSGNTIYF.

V and J are TRBV18 and TRBJ1-2; D gene ambiguous. V gave up 0 bases and J gave up 8 bases, with 13 bases separating them. CDR3 length: 14 residues. Germline loops: CDR1 KGHSH, CDR2 LQKENI. The CDR3 coding sequence is TGTGCCAGCTCACCACCGTCAGACGGTGGGGGCTACACCTTC. Translation: CASSPPSDGGGYTF.

The chain is built from TRBV7-2 and TRBJ1-6; D call uncertain. Germline-derived CDR1 and CDR2 are SGHTA and FQGNSA. Trimming left V 5 bases short and J 13 bases short, with 12 bases between. The CDR3 is 12 amino acids. The DNA of the CDR3 is TGTGCCAGCAGCCGTGGCCTCCCTCCCCTCCACTTT. Its protein product is CASSRGLPPLHF.

V gene TRBV5-1 combines with J gene TRBJ2-5; D possibly corresponds to TRBD2 (5 bases). Germline CDR1 SGHRS, CDR2 YFSETQ. This CDR3 region has 15 residues. V was shortened by 0 bases and J by 4 bases, with 13 bases between the two germline ends. The CDR3 nucleotides are TGCGCCAGCAGCTTGGGAAGGGCTGAGGGAGAGACCCAGTACTTC. This encodes CASSLGRAEGETQYF.

Worth noting for this clone: The junction departs from the called germline gene at one end, perhaps through a read error. This sequence joins TRBV7-3 and TRBJ2-6; D call uncertain. Per germline, CDR1 SGHTA and CDR2 FQGTGA. CDR3 length: 18 amino acids. This chain's CDR3 is CASSEGIDATKSGQRPDF. The CDR3 bases are TGTGCCAGCAGCGAAGGGATAGACGCTACAAAGTCGGGCCAACGTCCTGACTTC.